The rows below give T cell receptor beta chains drawn from one sample of a study of glioma-infiltrating T cells after dendritic cell vaccination. Some clones are missing from TCRdb's copy, which holds only in-frame ones; the method was immunoSEQ multiplex PCR. The sample has about 50,000 clones; roughly 84% are singletons. Here the sequenced sample was blood, taken after dendritic cell vaccination. The receptors were sampled from a human donor with glioblastoma. CDR3s include the opening cysteine and the closing phenylalanine or tryptophan. Fields, in order: V gene, clone size, J gene, D gene, CDR3 protein, CDR3 DNA. A D gene is named only where the DNA matches it firmly. The size entry is marked missing in some rows and otherwise reads once, few, many or a size class.

V gene: TRBV19
clone size: few
J gene: TRBJ1-5
D gene: -
CDR3 protein: CASSAQTNQPQHF
CDR3 DNA: TGTGCCAGTAGTGCACAAACCAATCAGCCCCAGCATTTT

V gene: TRBV15
clone size: -
J gene: TRBJ2-3
D gene: -
CDR3 protein: CATSRETRTSTDTQYF
CDR3 DNA: TGTGCCACCAGCAGAGAAACTAGAACTAGCACAGATACGCAGTATTTT

V gene: TRBV7-8
clone size: -
J gene: TRBJ1-2
D gene: TRBD1
CDR3 protein: CASSYGTANYGYTF
CDR3 DNA: TGTGCCAGCAGTTACGGGACAGCGAACTATGGCTACACCTTC

V gene: TRBV25-1
clone size: few
J gene: TRBJ2-3
D gene: TRBD1
CDR3 protein: CASERGQATDTQYF
CDR3 DNA: TGTGCCAGCGAGCGCGGACAGGCCACAGATACGCAGTATTTT

V gene: TRBV6-5
clone size: -
J gene: TRBJ1-4
D gene: -
CDR3 protein: CASSRTVNEKLFF
CDR3 DNA: TGTGCCAGCAGTAGGACAGTAAATGAAAAACTGTTTTTT

V gene: TRBV6-4
clone size: -
J gene: TRBJ1-5
D gene: TRBD1
CDR3 protein: CASSPTGRNQPQHF
CDR3 DNA: TGTGCCAGCAGTCCGACAGGGCGAAATCAGCCCCAGCATTTT

V gene: TRBV7-9
clone size: -
J gene: TRBJ1-5
D gene: TRBD1
CDR3 protein: CASESGTGGNQPQHF
CDR3 DNA: TGTGCCAGCGAATCTGGGACAGGGGGTAATCAGCCCCAGCATTTT

V gene: TRBV6-5
clone size: -
J gene: TRBJ1-6
D gene: TRBD1
CDR3 protein: CASSLDRGSNSPLHF
CDR3 DNA: TGTGCCAGCAGTTTAGACAGGGGTAGTAATTCACCCCTCCACTTT

V gene: TRBV5-1
clone size: -
J gene: TRBJ2-5
D gene: TRBD2
CDR3 protein: CASSEGLAGNQETQYF
CDR3 DNA: TGCGCCAGCAGCGAGGGACTAGCGGGGAACCAAGAGACCCAGTACTTC

V gene: TRBV9
clone size: -
J gene: TRBJ1-6
D gene: TRBD1
CDR3 protein: CASSVSNRGQNSPLHF
CDR3 DNA: TGTGCCAGCAGCGTTTCCAACAGGGGGCAAAATTCACCCCTCCACTTT

V gene: TRBV7-2
clone size: few
J gene: TRBJ2-7
D gene: TRBD2
CDR3 protein: CASSFPTSGGFIYEQYF
CDR3 DNA: TGTGCCAGCAGCTTTCCCACTAGCGGGGGTTTTATCTACGAGCAGTACTTC

V gene: TRBV18
clone size: -
J gene: TRBJ1-4
D gene: TRBD1
CDR3 protein: CASSPPRTGNEKLFF
CDR3 DNA: TGTGCCAGCTCACCACCTAGGACAGGGAACGAAAAACTGTTTTTT